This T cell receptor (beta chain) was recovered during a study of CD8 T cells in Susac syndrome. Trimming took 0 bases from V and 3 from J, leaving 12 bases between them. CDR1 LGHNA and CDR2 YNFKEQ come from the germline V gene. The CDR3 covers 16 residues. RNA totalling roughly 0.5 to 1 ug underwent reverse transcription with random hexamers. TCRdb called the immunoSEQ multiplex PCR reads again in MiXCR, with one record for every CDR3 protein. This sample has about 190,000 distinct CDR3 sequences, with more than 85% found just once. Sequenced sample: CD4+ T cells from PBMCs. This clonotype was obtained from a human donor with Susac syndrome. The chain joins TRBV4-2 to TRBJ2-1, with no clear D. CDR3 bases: TGTGCCAGCAGCCAAGATCGGCATTCGTACTACAATGAGCAGTTCTTC. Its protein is CASSQDRHSYYNEQFF.